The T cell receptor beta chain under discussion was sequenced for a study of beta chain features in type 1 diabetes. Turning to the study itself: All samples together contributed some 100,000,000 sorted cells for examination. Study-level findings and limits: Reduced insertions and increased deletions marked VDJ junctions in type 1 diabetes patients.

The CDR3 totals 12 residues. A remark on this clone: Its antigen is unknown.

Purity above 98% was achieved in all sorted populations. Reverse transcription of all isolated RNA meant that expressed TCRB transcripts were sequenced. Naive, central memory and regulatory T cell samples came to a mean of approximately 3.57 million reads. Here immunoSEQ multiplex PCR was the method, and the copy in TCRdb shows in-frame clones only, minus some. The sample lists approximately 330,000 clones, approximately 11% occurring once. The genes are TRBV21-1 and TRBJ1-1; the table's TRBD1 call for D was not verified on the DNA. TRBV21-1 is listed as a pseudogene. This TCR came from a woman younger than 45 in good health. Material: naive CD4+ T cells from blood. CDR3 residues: CASSKLQPEAFF. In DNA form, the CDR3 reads TGTGCCAGCAGCAAACTACAGCCTGAAGCTTTCTTT.